These T cell receptor beta chains were read from a single sample in a study of T cells in Graves' hyperthyroidism and ophthalmopathy. A single record per CDR3 protein comes from TCRdb applying MiXCR to the multiplex PCR reads. The sample gives some 740,000 distinct CDR3 sequences, roughly 15% of which show up once; roughly a tenth is in the top ten. Material: blood. Receptors originate from a woman aged 18-30 years with Graves' hyperthyroidism. The CDR3 runs from the conserved cysteine through the conserved F or W. The order of the fields is CDR3 length, V gene, J gene, clone size, D gene, CDR3 protein, CDR3 DNA. A D gene is named only where the DNA matches it firmly. Some rows mark clone size as missing; the rest say once, few, many or name a class of expanded clone.

16,TRBV18,TRBJ2-1,many,-,CASSPPGPRTQHEQFF,TGTGCCAGCTCACCACCCGGTCCCAGGACGCAACATGAGCAGTTCTTC
16,TRBV10-3,TRBJ2-7,-,TRBD2,CAISESRASGPYEQYF,TGTGCCATCAGTGAGTCGAGGGCTAGCGGCCCCTACGAGCAGTACTTC
16,TRBV27,TRBJ2-7,many,-,CASSLSGAPGSYEQYF,TGTGCCAGCAGTTTATCGGGCGCACCTGGCTCCTACGAGCAGTACTTC
12,TRBV5-6,TRBJ1-5,few,-,CASGLLNQPQHF,TGTGCCAGCGGTCTCCTCAATCAGCCCCAGCATTTT
15,TRBV12-3/TRBV12-4,TRBJ2-1,few,TRBD2,CASSLPGTSGNEQFF,TGTGCCAGCAGTTTACCCGGGACTAGTGGAAATGAGCAGTTCTTC
16,TRBV27,TRBJ1-6,-,-,CASSRQIRAYNSPLHF,TGTGCCAGCAGCCGACAGATTCGGGCTTATAATTCACCCCTCCACTTT
15,TRBV3-1,TRBJ1-2,many,-,CASSQADTSNYGYTF,TGTGCCAGCAGCCAAGCGGACACGTCTAACTATGGCTACACCTTC
12,TRBV11-3,TRBJ2-7,-,TRBD2,CASRTGGDEQYF,TGTGCCAGCAGGACGGGAGGAGACGAGCAGTACTTC
14,TRBV12-3/TRBV12-4,TRBJ2-7,many,-,CASSATVSVTQQYF,TGTGCCAGCAGCGCTACTGTTTCAGTAACCCAGCAGTACTTC
14,TRBV11-2,TRBJ2-7,many,-,CASSLILTSYEQYF,TGTGCCAGCAGCTTAATCTTAACCTCCTACGAGCAGTACTTC
16,TRBV24-1,TRBJ2-3,few,-,CATSDLVFAGTDTQYF,TGTGCCACCAGTGATTTGGTTTTTGCCGGGACAGATACGCAGTATTTT
15,TRBV13,TRBJ2-5,-,TRBD2,CASSDRGGRKETQYF,TGTGCCAGCAGCGACCGGGGGGGTCGAAAAGAGACCCAGTACTTC
15,TRBV7-3,TRBJ2-1,many,TRBD1,CASSQIGQAYNEQFF,TGTGCCAGCAGCCAAATAGGACAGGCCTACAATGAGCAGTTCTTC
11,TRBV19,TRBJ1-4,few,-,CASKEFEKLFF,TGTGCCAGTAAGGAGTTTGAAAAACTGTTTTTT
14,TRBV27,TRBJ2-3,few,-,CASSFISHTDTQYF,TGTGCCAGCAGTTTCATTAGCCACACAGATACGCAGTATTTT
13,TRBV7-2,TRBJ1-5,many,-,CASSFRSNQPQHF,TGTGCCAGCAGCTTTAGAAGCAATCAGCCCCAGCATTTT
15,TRBV6-2/TRBV6-3,TRBJ2-7,many,TRBD2,CASSPRRTRAYEQYF,TGTGCCAGCAGCCCGCGGCGGACTAGGGCCTACGAGCAGTACTTC
17,TRBV5-1,TRBJ2-2,-,TRBD1,CASSLRPPGQGTGELFF,TGCGCCAGCAGCTTGAGGCCCCCGGGACAGGGCACCGGGGAGCTGTTTTTT
13,TRBV6-1,TRBJ1-1,-,-,CASTKSPGGEAFF,TGTGCCAGCACCAAAAGCCCGGGGGGTGAAGCTTTCTTT
11,TRBV3-1,TRBJ2-1,few,-,CASQARGRPFF,TGTGCCAGCCAAGCCCGGGGGAGACCGTTCTTC
11,TRBV11-2,TRBJ1-1,many,-,CASSLAWGAFF,TGTGCCAGCAGCTTGGCGTGGGGGGCTTTCTTT
17,TRBV24-1,TRBJ2-2,-,TRBD1,CATTGPAGTGGAGELFF,TGTGCCACCACTGGCCCAGCCGGGACAGGGGGGGCCGGGGAGCTGTTTTTT
14,TRBV9,TRBJ2-1,-,TRBD2,CASSVPAGGNEQFF,TGTGCCAGCAGCGTACCTGCCGGGGGGAATGAGCAGTTCTTC